The T cell receptor (beta chain) under discussion was sequenced for a study of regulatory T cells in long-lasting Graves disease. Across the whole study: Over-5-year antithyroid drug use with positive TSH receptor antibodies defined persistent Graves' disease in the study. The study, taken as a whole, reports: Thyroid tissue went unexamined; only peripheral blood was analyzed. Persistent Graves' patients showed a TCR diversity that was lower than that of newly diagnosed ones. It was in persistent disease that TRBV28, TRBJ1-2 and TRBJ2-5 were favored.

Documented time point: persistent/refractory GD, antithyroid drugs over 5 years with positive TRAb. PBMC-extracted RNA yielded the TCR library. This clonotype was counted only a few times. Its antigen is still unknown. Germline CDR1 is LNHNV and CDR2 is YYDKDF (reference sequence). The CDR3 extends over 15 amino acids. The V end was cut by 0 bases, the J end by 3 bases, with 12 bases between. Arm-PCR of CDR3 regions with iRepertoire HTBI primers generated TCR beta libraries. TCRdb re-analysed the multiplex PCR reads in MiXCR, keeping a single row per CDR3 protein. The sample includes a few hundred thousand distinct CDR3 sequences, 23% of them seen just once.

Source: peripheral blood mononuclear cells (PBMCs), taken when the disease was refractory, from a patient treated with antithyroid drugs. The gene calls are TRBV15 and TRBJ2-7; possible D gene TRBD1, 6 bases. This receptor was taken from a female donor with Graves disease. CDR3 loop: CATSRDRSGHYEQYF. DNA of the CDR3: TGTGCCACCAGCAGAGATCGGTCGGGACACTACGAGCAGTACTTC. Variable domain in full (rest from reference TRBV15 and TRBJ2-7): DAMVIQNPRYQVTQFGKPVTLSCSQTLNHNVMYWYQQKSSQAPKLLFHYYDKDFNNEADTPDNFQSRRPNTSFCFLDIRSPGLGDTAMYLCATSRDRSGHYEQYFGPGTRLTVT.